This T cell receptor beta chain was identified during a study of T cell repertoires in cytomegalovirus infection. Study-wide results and caveats: Cumulative public TCR beta family frequency identified carriers of CMV plus the relevant HLA.

Note on this clonotype: The antigen remains undetermined.

TCRdb analysed the reads with MiXCR anew, one entry per CDR3 protein. Of about 260,000 distinct CDR3 sequences in the sample, roughly an eighth were seen once. The CDR3 consists of 15 residues. CDR1 SGHTA and CDR2 FQGTGA come from the germline V gene. V shed 2 bases, J shed 3 bases, and the junction held 2 bases outside the gene matches. This sequence was found in a human donor in good health (CMV status not recorded). Some clones in this sample may be carry-over from other donors' samples. The J gene is TRBJ2-1, the V gene TRBV7-3; 9 nucleotides match TRBD1. What was sequenced was PBMCs. CDR3: CASSLSGQGYNEQFF. DNA of the CDR3: TGTGCCAGCAGCTTATCGGGACAGGGCTACAATGAGCAGTTCTTC.